Sequencing of this T cell receptor (beta chain) was carried out in a study of blood T cell repertoires in COVID-19. This CDR3 has 19 amino acids. J was trimmed by 5 bases and V by 1 base; bases with no gene match: 19. Germline assignment: CDR1 SGHRS and CDR2 YFSETQ. Only in-frame clones appear in the TCRdb table, and some are missing; sequencing was by immunoSEQ multiplex PCR. The sample lists about 270,000 clones, approximately 80% seen once, with over 3.5% in the top ten. Sequencing was done on a sample of peripheral blood. The receptor was isolated from a woman aged 45 to 65 with active or convalescent COVID-19. This chain uses TRBV5-1 with TRBJ2-7, with 9 bases matching TRBD2. In DNA, the CDR3 is TGCGCCAGCAGCTTGCTCGGGGAGCTAGCGGGACTAAATCTCCACGAGCAGTACTTC. Its translation: CASSLLGELAGLNLHEQYF. The full variable domain, its missing parts supplied by reference TRBV5-1 and TRBJ2-7, is KAGVTQTPRYLIKTRGQQVTLSCSPISGHRSVSWYQQTPGQGLQFLFEYFSETQRNKGNFPGRFSGRQFSNSRSEMNVSTLELGDSALYLCASSLLGELAGLNLHEQYFGPGTRLTVT.